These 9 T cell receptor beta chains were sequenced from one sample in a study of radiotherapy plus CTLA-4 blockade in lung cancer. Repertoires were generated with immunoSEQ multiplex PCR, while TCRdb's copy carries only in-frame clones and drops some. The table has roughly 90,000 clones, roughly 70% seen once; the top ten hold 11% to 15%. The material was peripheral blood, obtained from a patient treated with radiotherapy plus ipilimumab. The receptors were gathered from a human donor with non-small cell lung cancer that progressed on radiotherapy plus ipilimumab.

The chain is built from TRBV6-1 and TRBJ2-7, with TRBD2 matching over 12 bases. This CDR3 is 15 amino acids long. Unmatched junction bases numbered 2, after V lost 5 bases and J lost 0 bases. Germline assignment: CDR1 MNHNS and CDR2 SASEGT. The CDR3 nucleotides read TGTGCCAGCAGTCTGACTAGCGGGAGCTCCTACGAGCAGTACTTC. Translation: CASSLTSGSSYEQYF.

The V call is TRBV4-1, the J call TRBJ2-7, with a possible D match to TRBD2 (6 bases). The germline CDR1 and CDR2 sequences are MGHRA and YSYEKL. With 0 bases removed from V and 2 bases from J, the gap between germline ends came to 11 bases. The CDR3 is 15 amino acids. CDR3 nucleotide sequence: TGCGCCAGCAGCCAAGAGGAACTAGCCCCCTACGAGCAGTACTTC. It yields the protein CASSQEELAPYEQYF.

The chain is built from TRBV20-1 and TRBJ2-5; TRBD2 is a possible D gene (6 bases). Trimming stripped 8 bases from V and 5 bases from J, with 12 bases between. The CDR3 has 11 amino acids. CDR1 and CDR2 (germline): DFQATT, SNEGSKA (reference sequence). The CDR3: CSSGWRETQYF. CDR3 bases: TGCAGTAGCGGGTGGCGGGAGACCCAGTACTTC.

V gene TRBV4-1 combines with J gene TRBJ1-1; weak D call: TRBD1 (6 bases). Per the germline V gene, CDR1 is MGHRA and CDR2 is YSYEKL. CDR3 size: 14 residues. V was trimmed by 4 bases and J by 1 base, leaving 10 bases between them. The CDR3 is CASSPRGANTEAFF. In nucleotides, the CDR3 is TGCGCCAGCAGCCCTAGGGGGGCGAACACTGAAGCTTTCTTT.

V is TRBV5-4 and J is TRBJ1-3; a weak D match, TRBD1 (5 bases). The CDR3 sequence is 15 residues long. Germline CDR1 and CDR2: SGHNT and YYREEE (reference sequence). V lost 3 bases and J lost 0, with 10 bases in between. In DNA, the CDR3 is TGTGCCAGCAGCTCGTGGACAAGCTCTGGAAACACCATATATTTT. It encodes CASSSWTSSGNTIYF. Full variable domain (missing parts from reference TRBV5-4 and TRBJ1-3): ETGVTQSPTHLIKTRGQQVTLRCSSQSGHNTVSWYQQALGQGPQFIFQYYREEENGRGNFPPRFSGLQFPNYSSELNVNALELDDSALYLCASSSWTSSGNTIYFGEGSWLTVV.

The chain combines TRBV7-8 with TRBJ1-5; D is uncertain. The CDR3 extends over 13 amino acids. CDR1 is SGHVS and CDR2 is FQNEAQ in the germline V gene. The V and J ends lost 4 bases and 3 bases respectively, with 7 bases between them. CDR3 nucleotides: TGTGCCAGCAGCTACAGTTTCAATCAGCCCCAGCATTTT. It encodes CASSYSFNQPQHF.

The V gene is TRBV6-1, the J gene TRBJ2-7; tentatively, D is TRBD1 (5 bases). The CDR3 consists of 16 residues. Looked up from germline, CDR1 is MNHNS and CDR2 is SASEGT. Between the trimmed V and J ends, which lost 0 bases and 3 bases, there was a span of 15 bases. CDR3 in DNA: TGTGCCAGCAGTGAAGCGTGGGGCAGGGAAAACTACGAGCAGTACTTC. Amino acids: CASSEAWGRENYEQYF.

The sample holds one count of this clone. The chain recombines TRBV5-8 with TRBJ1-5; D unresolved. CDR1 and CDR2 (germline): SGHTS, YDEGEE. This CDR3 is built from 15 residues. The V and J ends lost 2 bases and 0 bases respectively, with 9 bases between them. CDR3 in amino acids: CASSFDANSNQPQHF. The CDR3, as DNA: TGTGCCAGCAGCTTCGATGCGAATAGCAATCAGCCCCAGCATTTT.

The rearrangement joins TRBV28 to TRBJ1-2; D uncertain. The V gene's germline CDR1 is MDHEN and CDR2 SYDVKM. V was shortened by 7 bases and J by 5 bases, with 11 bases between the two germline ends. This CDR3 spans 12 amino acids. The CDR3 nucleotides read TGTGCCAGCACCGCCGTGGGATATGGCTACACCTTC. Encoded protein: CASTAVGYGYTF.